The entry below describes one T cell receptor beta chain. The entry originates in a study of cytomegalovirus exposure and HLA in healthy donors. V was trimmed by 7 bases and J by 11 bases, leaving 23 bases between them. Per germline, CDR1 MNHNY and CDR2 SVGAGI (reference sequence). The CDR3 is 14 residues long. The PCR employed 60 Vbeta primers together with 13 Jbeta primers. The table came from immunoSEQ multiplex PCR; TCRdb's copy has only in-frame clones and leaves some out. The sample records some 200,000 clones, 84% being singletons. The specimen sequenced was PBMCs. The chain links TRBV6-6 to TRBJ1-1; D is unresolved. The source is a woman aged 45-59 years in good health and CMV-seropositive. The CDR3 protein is CASKPMRPELGAFF. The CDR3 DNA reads TGTGCCAGCAAACCCATGAGACCGGAGCTCGGGGCTTTCTTT.